What follows are 26 T cell receptor beta chains derived from one specimen sequenced in a study of OX40 agonist ivuxolimab in advanced cancers. Libraries were prepared by immunoSEQ multiplex PCR; TCRdb keeps only in-frame clonotypes and omits some of them. The sample lists over 55,000 clones; approximately 86% were seen once. The sample was CD4+ or CD8+ T cells sorted from blood, taken in a trial of the OX40 agonist ivuxolimab. The source is an adult with an advanced solid tumor such as melanoma, head and neck, liver or kidney cancer.

This sequence joins TRBV29-1 and TRBJ1-3, with D perhaps matching TRBD1 (5 bases). This CDR3 comprises 15 residues. V was shortened by 1 base and J by 3 bases, with 13 bases between the two germline ends. The germline V gene encodes CDR1 SQVTM and CDR2 ANQGSEA. CDR3 sequence (DNA): TGCAGCGTTGAAGTGGCCAGGGCGGTTGGAAACACCATATATTTT. Its translation: CSVEVARAVGNTIYF.

The chain carries TRBV4-3 and TRBJ1-1, with D perhaps TRBD1 (5 bases). The CDR3 covers 17 residues. Germline V gives CDR1 LGHNA, CDR2 YSLEER. V was cut by 0 bases and J by 3 bases, with 17 bases left in between. The CDR3 DNA sequence: TGCGCCAGCAGCCAAGACGGACCGTTGGGACCCTACACTGAAGCTTTCTTT. Amino acids: CASSQDGPLGPYTEAFF.

The rearrangement uses TRBV27 and TRBJ2-7, with 14 bases identical to TRBD2. The CDR3 runs 14 residues. V trimming: 2 bases; J trimming: 6 bases; junction bases outside the gene matches: 0. Germline assignment: CDR1 MNHEY and CDR2 SMNVEV (reference sequence). DNA for the CDR3: TGTGCCAGCAGTTTAGGACTAGCGGGAGGCGAGCAGTACTTC. Translated, it gives CASSLGLAGGEQYF.

The chain joins TRBV4-1 to TRBJ2-5, with D tentatively TRBD1 or TRBD2 (6 bases each). Trimming removed 0 bases at V and 9 bases at J, with 20 bases between. CDR1 and CDR2 (germline): MGHRA, YSYEKL. The CDR3 contains 16 residues. The CDR3 DNA is TGCGCCAGCAGCCAAGAGACGGGGGCGGGTAAGAGAGCCCAGTACTTC. Translation: CASSQETGAGKRAQYF.

CDR3 sequence reads: CASRAGTANTEAFF. The CDR3, as DNA: TGTGCCAGCAGGGCCGGGACAGCGAACACTGAAGCTTTCTTT. V usage is TRBV2 and J usage is TRBJ1-1; 7 nucleotides line up with TRBD1. Trimming at V came to 6 bases and at J to 1 base, leaving 5 bases not matched to a gene. The CDR3 contains 14 residues. Germline values: CDR1 SNHLY, CDR2 FYNNEI.

This clone was seen only a few times. The V gene is TRBV6-6, the J gene TRBJ1-2; TRBD1 is a possible D gene (6 bases). CDR3 size: 12 residues. Germline-derived CDR1 and CDR2 are MNHNY and SVGAGI (reference sequence). The ends were cut back, 4 bases at V and 5 bases at J, with 8 bases in the middle. The CDR3 DNA reads TGTGCCAGCAGTTCCACAGGGTATGGCTACACCTTC. The encoded protein is CASSSTGYGYTF.

This clone occurred a few times. The V and J genes are TRBV7-2 and TRBJ2-7; 10 positions match TRBD1. After removal of 8 bases from V and 4 bases from J, the junction contained 8 bases not matched to a gene. CDR1 SGHTA and CDR2 FQGNSA come from the germline V gene. This CDR3 is 14 amino acids long. CDR3 in DNA: TGTGCCAGCGTTCCCGGGACAGGGGCGTACGAGCAGTACTTC. Translation gives CASVPGTGAYEQYF.

V gene TRBV7-3 combines with J gene TRBJ1-1; a possible D gene is TRBD1 (5 bases). The germline gives CDR1 SGHTA, CDR2 FQGTGA. V lost 5 bases, J lost 1 base, and 11 bases lay in between. The CDR3 spans 14 residues. The CDR3 DNA reads as TGTGCCAGCAGCCCCGGCGGGGCGAACACTGAAGCTTTCTTT. Its protein is CASSPGGANTEAFF.

The chain couples TRBV2 to TRBJ1-4, with D unresolved. V lost 4 bases, J lost 7 bases, and 10 bases lay in between. Germline CDR1 SNHLY, CDR2 FYNNEI. The CDR3 is 13 residues long. The CDR3 reads CASSVERGEKLFF. As DNA, the CDR3 is TGTGCCAGCAGTGTAGAGCGGGGTGAAAAACTGTTTTTT.

The chain recombines TRBV13 with TRBJ2-5, with a weak D call TRBD2 (7 bases). The V gene lost 3 bases and the J gene lost 7 bases, with 15 bases spanning the gap. Germline CDR1 is PRHDT and CDR2 is FYEKMQ (reference sequence). The CDR3 totals 14 residues. The chain's CDR3 is CASSFPGGGGTQYF. DNA of the CDR3: TGTGCCAGCAGCTTCCCGGGGGGCGGCGGGACCCAGTACTTC.

This chain links TRBV6-4 with TRBJ1-1; tentative D call: TRBD1 (5 bases). Germline CDR1 MRHNA, CDR2 SNTAGT. The CDR3 runs 16 residues. V shed 0 bases and J shed 1 base, with 12 bases lying between them. Here the CDR3 DNA reads TGTGCCAGCAGTGACTCGATGGTCGGGGCGAACACTGAAGCTTTCTTT. Amino acid sequence: CASSDSMVGANTEAFF.

The rearrangement uses TRBV5-5 and TRBJ2-3; a weak D match, TRBD1 (5 bases). From germline, CDR1 is SGHKS and CDR2 YYEKEE (reference sequence). CDR3 length: 15 residues. V lost 4 bases, J lost 1 base, and 13 bases lay in between. CDR3 bases: TGTGCCAGCAGCCAACTACCGACAGGCACAGATACGCAGTATTTT. Residues: CASSQLPTGTDTQYF.

This chain uses TRBV18 with TRBJ1-3; the D is unclear. The ends were cut back, 2 bases at V and 0 bases at J, with 11 bases in the middle. In germline, CDR1 is KGHSH, CDR2 LQKENI. This CDR3 has 16 residues. The CDR3 here is CASSPGAFYSGNTIYF. For the CDR3, the DNA is TGTGCCAGCTCACCAGGCGCATTCTACTCTGGAAACACCATATATTTT.

The rearrangement links TRBV27 to TRBJ2-7; TRBD2 might be the D (6 bases). This CDR3 has 16 amino acids. Germline V gene sequence: CDR1 MNHEY, CDR2 SMNVEV (reference sequence). The V end was cut by 1 base, the J end by 5 bases, with 18 bases between. The CDR3 loop is CASSLWRGGGFNEQYF. The DNA for the CDR3 is TGTGCCAGCAGTTTATGGCGGGGTGGGGGATTCAACGAGCAGTACTTC.

The DNA of the CDR3 is TGTGCCAGCAGCTTAGCAGCGGAGACCCAGTACTTC. Translated: CASSLAAETQYF. This chain uses TRBV11-2 with TRBJ2-5; no clear D gene. CDR3 length: 12 amino acids. V was pared by 1 base and J by 5 bases, with 5 bases between. Germline values: CDR1 SGHAT, CDR2 FQNNGV.

The V call is TRBV11-2, the J call TRBJ1-1; D ambiguous. The germline CDR1 and CDR2 sequences are SGHAT and FQNNGV. Trimming left V 0 bases short and J 3 bases short, with 5 bases between. The CDR3 runs 13 residues. CDR3 sequence reads: CASSLDRDTEAFF. The DNA of the CDR3 is TGTGCCAGCAGCTTAGATCGGGACACTGAAGCTTTCTTT.

The chain has TRBV14 and TRBJ2-2, with D unclear. The CDR3 contains 13 residues. CDR1 SGHDN and CDR2 FVKESK come from the germline V gene. Trimming took off 6 bases at V and 1 base at J, with 6 bases between the two ends. The CDR3 coding sequence is TGTGCCAGCAGATCAGGGAACACCGGGGAGCTGTTTTTT. Residues: CASRSGNTGELFF.

The J gene is TRBJ2-3, the V gene TRBV5-4, with TRBD2 identical over 7 bases. The CDR3 totals 15 residues. Germline V gives CDR1 SGHNT, CDR2 YYREEE (reference sequence). J gave up 3 bases and V 0 bases, and 4 bases lay outside the gene matches. The CDR3 region is CASSLEASGTDTQYF. The CDR3 DNA reads as TGTGCCAGCAGCTTGGAGGCTAGCGGAACAGATACGCAGTATTTT.

The gene calls are TRBV6-1 and TRBJ2-5; no definite D call. There are 12 residues in the CDR3. Germline assignment: CDR1 MNHNS and CDR2 SASEGT. V was clipped by 7 bases and J by 5 bases, with 11 bases between them. The CDR3 DNA is TGTGCCAGCACCGCCCTGCGGGAGACCCAGTACTTC. Translated, it gives CASTALRETQYF.

The V call is TRBV27, the J call TRBJ2-7; TRBD2 matches at 8 bases. V trimming: 3 bases; J trimming: 7 bases; junction bases outside the gene matches: 11. Germline V gives CDR1 MNHEY, CDR2 SMNVEV (reference sequence). The CDR3 covers 15 residues. The CDR3, as DNA: TGTGCCAGCAGTTTTAACGGGGGGGCCCCCGGGGAGCAGTACTTC. It specifies CASSFNGGAPGEQYF.

V is TRBV11-2 and J is TRBJ2-5, with D possibly being TRBD1 or TRBD2 (5 bases each). The CDR3 has 13 residues. V lost 5 bases, J lost 3 bases, and 10 bases lay in between. Germline-derived CDR1 and CDR2 are SGHAT and FQNNGV. CDR3 nucleotide sequence: TGTGCCAGCAGCCCTAGCAGGGAAGAGACCCAGTACTTC. Residues: CASSPSREETQYF.

This chain uses TRBV28 with TRBJ2-4, with D perhaps TRBD1 (6 bases). Deletions cut 6 bases from V and 4 bases from J, with 10 bases between. CDR1 MDHEN and CDR2 SYDVKM come from the germline V gene. This CDR3 spans 13 amino acids. The CDR3 spells CASRHTGKNIQYF. CDR3 sequence (DNA): TGTGCCAGCAGGCATACAGGGAAAAACATTCAGTACTTC. The whole variable domain, remainder taken from reference TRBV28 and TRBJ2-4, is DVKVTQSSRYLVKRTGEKVFLECVQDMDHENMFWYRQDPGLGLRLIYFSYDVKMKEKGDIPEGYSVSREKKERFSLILESASTNQTSMYLCASRHTGKNIQYFGAGTRLSVL.

V is TRBV29-1 and J is TRBJ2-3; D not certain. The V end lost 5 bases, the J end lost 6 bases, and 9 bases lay between the germline ends. This CDR3 region has 11 residues. The germline V gene has CDR1 SQVTM and CDR2 ANQGSEA. DNA of the CDR3: TGCAGCGTTAGGGATTCCGATACGCAGTATTTT. It is translated as CSVRDSDTQYF.

By proportion, this clone is medium-sized. The chain employs TRBV2 and TRBJ1-1; D is uncertain. Germline assignment: CDR1 SNHLY and CDR2 FYNNEI. This CDR3 has 13 residues. With 4 bases removed from V and 1 base from J, the gap between germline ends came to 7 bases. The CDR3 coding sequence is TGTGCCAGCAGTGCCGAAAAGAACACTGAAGCTTTCTTT. Translated, it gives CASSAEKNTEAFF.

In this sample, this clone turned up a few times. The chain uses TRBV11-1 and TRBJ1-1, with 8 bases aligning to TRBD1. Looked up from germline, CDR1 is SGHAT and CDR2 is FQDESV (reference sequence). This CDR3 contains 17 residues. The V segment lost 5 bases and the J segment 0 bases; nucleotides outside the gene matches: 11. In DNA form, the CDR3 reads TGTGCCAGCAGCCCCGGTGGACAGGGAGGGATGAACACTGAAGCTTTCTTT. It is translated as CASSPGGQGGMNTEAFF.

The CDR3 protein is CASSIRGGRNQPQHF. Here the CDR3 DNA reads TGTGCCAGTAGTATACGGGGGGGGAGAAATCAGCCCCAGCATTTT. The chain uses TRBV19 and TRBJ1-5; TRBD1 is a possible D gene (5 bases). V was shortened by 2 bases and J by 4 bases, with 12 bases between the two germline ends. Germline loops: CDR1 LNHDA, CDR2 SQIVND (reference sequence). This CDR3 comprises 15 residues.